This record concerns one TCR beta chain sequence. The data were taken from a study of blood T cell repertoires in COVID-19. The V end was cut by 11 bases, the J end by 6 bases, with 17 bases between. The CDR3 contains 12 residues. The germline CDR1 and CDR2 sequences are SNHLY and FYNNEI. Clones were read by immunoSEQ multiplex PCR, and TCRdb kept only the in-frame ones, dropping some. Of roughly 68,000 clones in the sample, 85% to 90% were seen once. The sequencing sample was made of peripheral blood. The TCR sequence derives from an elderly woman with active COVID-19. This chain joins TRBV2 and TRBJ2-7; tentatively, D is TRBD1 (5 bases). The CDR3 here is CARTKPGSEQYF. CDR3 coding DNA: TGTGCCCGCACCAAGCCAGGGTCCGAGCAGTACTTC.